The clone carrying this T cell receptor beta chain has only a few counts. Antigen specificity is unknown. This sample was included in a study of T-cell memory formation after mild COVID-19. Study-level background: Clusters were largely donor specific.

Using its own MiXCR run on the 5' RACE reads, TCRdb lists one record per CDR3 protein. This sample carries roughly 170,000 distinct CDR3 sequences, around a sixth of them seen once, and the ten largest clones take approximately 4%. Per the germline V gene, CDR1 is MGHRA and CDR2 is YSYEKL. Trimming removed 8 bases from V and 6 bases from J; junction bases left unmatched: 6. The length of the CDR3 is 14 residues. Findings of the study overall: Shrinking CD4+ clones were chiefly CM and EM; CD8+ ones were chiefly EMRA. There was a balanced CD4/CD8 profile in clones contracting day 15 to 85, and later expanders leaned CD4+.

This clonotype originated in a man between 18 and 35 years old who had mild COVID-19 (a few samples of this study predate the infection). Cell type and time point are not known. Sequencing used PBMCs or a T cell subset sorted from them (not recorded which). This chain links TRBV4-1 with TRBJ2-2, with 10 nucleotides matching TRBD1. CDR3 in amino acids: CASGSGQGSGELFF. In DNA form, the CDR3 reads TGCGCCAGCGGTTCGGGACAGGGGTCCGGGGAGCTGTTTTTT.